This T cell receptor (beta chain) was sequenced for a study of cytomegalovirus exposure and HLA in healthy donors. Study-level points and caveats: Across HLA loci, a later analysis found differing TCR association rates, with DRB1 most and HLA-C fewest. More than 150 TCR beta chains were listed as cytomegalovirus-associated. Later analysis suggested links between common viral pathogens and several top significant clusters.

The PCR employed 60 Vbeta primers together with 13 Jbeta primers. Assay: immunoSEQ multiplex PCR; the TCRdb copy retains only in-frame clones and omits some. Across some 130,000 clones, the top ten clones capture approximately 1.7% of the sample. The CDR3 sequence is 14 residues long. Germline CDR1 MGHDK, CDR2 SYGVNS. Trimming at V came to 3 bases and at J to 3 bases, leaving 1 base not matched to a gene. A remark on this clone: Its antigen is unidentified.

Sequencing was done on a sample of PBMCs. The chain links TRBV25-1 to TRBJ1-3; 8 bases agree with TRBD1. This TCR was recovered from a middle-aged woman in good health and CMV-seropositive. This chain's CDR3 is CASSDTGGGNTIYF. The DNA for the CDR3 is TGTGCCAGCAGTGATACAGGGGGTGGAAACACCATATATTTT.